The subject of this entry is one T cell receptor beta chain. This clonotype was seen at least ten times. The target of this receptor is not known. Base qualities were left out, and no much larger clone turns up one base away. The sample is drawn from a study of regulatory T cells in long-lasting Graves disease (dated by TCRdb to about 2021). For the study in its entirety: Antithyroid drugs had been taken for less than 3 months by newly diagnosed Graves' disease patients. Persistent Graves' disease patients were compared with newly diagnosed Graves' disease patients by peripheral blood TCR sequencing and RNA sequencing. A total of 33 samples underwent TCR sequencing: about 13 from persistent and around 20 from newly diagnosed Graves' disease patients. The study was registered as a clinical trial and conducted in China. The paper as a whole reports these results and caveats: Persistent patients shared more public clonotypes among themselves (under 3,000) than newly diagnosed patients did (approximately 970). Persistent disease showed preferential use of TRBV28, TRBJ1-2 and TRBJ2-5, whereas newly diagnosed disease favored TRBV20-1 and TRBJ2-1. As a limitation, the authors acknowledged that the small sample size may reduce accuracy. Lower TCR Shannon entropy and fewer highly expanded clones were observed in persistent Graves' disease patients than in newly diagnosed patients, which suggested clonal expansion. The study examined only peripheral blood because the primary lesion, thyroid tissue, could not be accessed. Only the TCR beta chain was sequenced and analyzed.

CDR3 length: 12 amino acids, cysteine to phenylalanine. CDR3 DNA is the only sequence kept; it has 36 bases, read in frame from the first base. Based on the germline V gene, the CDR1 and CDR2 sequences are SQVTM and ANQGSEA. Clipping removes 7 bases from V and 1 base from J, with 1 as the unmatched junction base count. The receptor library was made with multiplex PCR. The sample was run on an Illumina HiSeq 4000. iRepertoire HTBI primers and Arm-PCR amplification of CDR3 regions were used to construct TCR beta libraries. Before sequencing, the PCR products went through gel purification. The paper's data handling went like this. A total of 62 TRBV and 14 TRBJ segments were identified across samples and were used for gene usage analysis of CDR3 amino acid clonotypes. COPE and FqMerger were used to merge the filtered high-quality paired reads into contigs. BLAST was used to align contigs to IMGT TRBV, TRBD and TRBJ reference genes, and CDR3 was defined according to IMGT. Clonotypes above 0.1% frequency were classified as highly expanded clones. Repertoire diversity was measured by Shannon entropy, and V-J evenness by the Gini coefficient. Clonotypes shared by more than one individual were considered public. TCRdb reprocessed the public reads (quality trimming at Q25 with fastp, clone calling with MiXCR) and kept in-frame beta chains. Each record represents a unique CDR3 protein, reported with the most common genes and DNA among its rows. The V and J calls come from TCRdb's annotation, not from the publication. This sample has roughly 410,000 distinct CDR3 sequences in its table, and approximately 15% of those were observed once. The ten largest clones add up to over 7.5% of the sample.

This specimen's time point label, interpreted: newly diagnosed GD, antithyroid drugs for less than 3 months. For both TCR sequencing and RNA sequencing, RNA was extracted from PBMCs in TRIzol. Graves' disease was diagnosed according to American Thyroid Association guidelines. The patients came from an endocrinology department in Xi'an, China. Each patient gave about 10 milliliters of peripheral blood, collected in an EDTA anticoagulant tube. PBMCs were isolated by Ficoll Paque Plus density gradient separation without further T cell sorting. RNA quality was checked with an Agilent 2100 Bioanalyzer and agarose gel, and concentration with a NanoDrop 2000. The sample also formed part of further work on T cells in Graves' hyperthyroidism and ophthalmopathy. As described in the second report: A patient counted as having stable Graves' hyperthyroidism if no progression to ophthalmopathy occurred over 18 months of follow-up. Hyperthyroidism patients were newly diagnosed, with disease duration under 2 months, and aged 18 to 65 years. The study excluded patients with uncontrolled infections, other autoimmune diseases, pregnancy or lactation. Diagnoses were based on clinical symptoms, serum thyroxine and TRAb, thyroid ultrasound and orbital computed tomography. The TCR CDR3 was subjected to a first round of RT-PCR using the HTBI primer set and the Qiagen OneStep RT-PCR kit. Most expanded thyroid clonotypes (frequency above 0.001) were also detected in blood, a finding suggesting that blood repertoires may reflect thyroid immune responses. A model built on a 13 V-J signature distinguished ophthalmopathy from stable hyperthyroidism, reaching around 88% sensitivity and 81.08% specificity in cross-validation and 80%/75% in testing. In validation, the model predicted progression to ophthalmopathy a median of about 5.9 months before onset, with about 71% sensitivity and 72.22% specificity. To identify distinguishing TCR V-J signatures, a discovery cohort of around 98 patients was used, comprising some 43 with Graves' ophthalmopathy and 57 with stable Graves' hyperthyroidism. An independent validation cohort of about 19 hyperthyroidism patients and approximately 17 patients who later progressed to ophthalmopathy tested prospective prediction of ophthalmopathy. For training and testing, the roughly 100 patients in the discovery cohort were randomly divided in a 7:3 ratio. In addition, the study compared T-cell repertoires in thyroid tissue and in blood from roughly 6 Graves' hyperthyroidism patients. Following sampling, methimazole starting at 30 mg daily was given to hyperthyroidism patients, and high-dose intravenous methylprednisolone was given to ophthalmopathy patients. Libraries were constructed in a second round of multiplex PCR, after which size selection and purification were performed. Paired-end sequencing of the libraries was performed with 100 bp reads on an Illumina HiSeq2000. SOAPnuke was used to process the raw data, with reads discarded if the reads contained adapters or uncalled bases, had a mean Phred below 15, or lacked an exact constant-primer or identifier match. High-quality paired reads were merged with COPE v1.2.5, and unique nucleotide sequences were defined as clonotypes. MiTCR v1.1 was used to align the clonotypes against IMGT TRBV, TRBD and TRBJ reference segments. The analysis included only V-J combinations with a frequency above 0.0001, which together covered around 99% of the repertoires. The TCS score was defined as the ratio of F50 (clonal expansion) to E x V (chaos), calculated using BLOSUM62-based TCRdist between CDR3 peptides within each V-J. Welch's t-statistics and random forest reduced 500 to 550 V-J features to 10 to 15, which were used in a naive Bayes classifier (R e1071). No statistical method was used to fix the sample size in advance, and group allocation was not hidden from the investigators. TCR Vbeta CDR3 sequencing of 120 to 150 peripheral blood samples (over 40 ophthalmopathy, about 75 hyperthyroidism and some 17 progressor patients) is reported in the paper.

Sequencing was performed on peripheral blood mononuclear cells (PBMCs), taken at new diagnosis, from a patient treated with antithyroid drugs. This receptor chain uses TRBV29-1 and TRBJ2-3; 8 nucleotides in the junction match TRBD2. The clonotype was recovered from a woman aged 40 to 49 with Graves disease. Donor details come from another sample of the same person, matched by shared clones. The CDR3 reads CSETSGTDTQYF. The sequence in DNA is TGCAGCGAGACTAGCGGCACAGATACGCAGTATTTT.